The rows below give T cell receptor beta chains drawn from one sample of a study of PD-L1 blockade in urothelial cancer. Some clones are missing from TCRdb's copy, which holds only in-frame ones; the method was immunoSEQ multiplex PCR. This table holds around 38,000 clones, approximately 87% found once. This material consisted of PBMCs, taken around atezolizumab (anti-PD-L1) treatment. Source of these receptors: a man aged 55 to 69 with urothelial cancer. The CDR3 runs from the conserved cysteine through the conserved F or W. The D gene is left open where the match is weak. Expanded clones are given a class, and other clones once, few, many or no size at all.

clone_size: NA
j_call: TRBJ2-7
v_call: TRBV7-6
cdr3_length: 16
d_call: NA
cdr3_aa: CASSLAWGGNSYEQYF
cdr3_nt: TGTGCCAGCAGCTTAGCCTGGGGGGGCAACTCCTACGAGCAGTACTTC

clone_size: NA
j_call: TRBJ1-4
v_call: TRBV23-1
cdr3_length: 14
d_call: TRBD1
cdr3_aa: CASRRDRDNEKLFF
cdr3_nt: TGCGCCAGCAGGCGGGACAGAGATAATGAAAAACTGTTTTTT

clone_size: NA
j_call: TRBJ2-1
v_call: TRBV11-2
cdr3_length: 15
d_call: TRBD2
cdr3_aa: CASSSGLAGVDEQFF
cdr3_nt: TGTGCCAGCAGCTCGGGACTAGCGGGAGTGGATGAGCAGTTCTTC

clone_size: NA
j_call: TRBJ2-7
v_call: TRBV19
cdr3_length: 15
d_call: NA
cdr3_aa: CASRNRQDGSYEQYF
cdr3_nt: TGTGCCAGTAGAAATAGACAGGACGGCTCCTACGAGCAGTACTTC

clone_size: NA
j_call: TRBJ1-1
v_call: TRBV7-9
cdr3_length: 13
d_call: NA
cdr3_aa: CASGGELNTEAFF
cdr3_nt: TGTGCCAGCGGGGGGGAATTGAACACTGAAGCTTTCTTT

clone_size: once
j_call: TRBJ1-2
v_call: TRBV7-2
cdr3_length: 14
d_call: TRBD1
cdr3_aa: CASSSAGQGDGYTF
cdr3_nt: TGTGCCAGCAGCTCCGCGGGACAGGGGGATGGCTACACCTTC

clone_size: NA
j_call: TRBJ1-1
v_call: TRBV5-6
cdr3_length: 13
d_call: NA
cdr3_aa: CASSSTGIAEAFF
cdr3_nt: TGTGCCAGCAGCTCTACAGGGATCGCTGAAGCTTTCTTT

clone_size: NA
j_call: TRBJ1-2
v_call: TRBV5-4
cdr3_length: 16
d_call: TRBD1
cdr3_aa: CASSLGGGQGHYGYTF
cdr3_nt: TGTGCCAGCAGCTTGGGAGGGGGACAGGGCCACTATGGCTACACCTTC

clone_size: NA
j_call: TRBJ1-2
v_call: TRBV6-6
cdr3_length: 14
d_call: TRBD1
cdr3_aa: CASTNGPGQGGYTF
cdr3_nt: TGTGCCAGCACAAACGGACCGGGACAGGGAGGCTACACCTTC

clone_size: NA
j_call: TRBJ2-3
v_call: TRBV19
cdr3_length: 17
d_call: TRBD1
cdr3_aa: CASSIGDSARSTDTQYF
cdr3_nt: TGTGCCAGTAGTATTGGGGACAGCGCCAGGAGCACAGATACGCAGTATTTT

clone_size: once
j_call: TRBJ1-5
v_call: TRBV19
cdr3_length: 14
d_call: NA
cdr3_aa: CASSMGGRNQPQHF
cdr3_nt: TGTGCCAGTAGTATGGGGGGTCGCAATCAGCCCCAGCATTTT

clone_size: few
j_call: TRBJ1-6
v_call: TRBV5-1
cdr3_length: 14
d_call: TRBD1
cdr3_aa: CATTEGQGLSPLHF
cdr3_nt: TGCGCCACTACGGAGGGACAGGGCCTTTCACCCCTCCACTTT

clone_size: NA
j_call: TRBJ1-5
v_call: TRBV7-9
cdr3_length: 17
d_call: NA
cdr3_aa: CASSSAGTGVRSQPQHF
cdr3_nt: TGTGCCAGCAGCTCCGCAGGTACAGGAGTTCGAAGTCAGCCCCAGCATTTT

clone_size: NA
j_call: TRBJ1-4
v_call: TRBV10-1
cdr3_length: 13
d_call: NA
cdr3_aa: CASSRSTNEKLFF
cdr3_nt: TGCGCCAGCAGTCGGTCAACTAATGAAAAACTGTTTTTT

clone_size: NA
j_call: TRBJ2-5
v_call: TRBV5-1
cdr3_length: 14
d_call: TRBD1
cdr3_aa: CASSGQGREETQYF
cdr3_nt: TGCGCCAGCAGCGGACAGGGGAGAGAAGAGACCCAGTACTTC

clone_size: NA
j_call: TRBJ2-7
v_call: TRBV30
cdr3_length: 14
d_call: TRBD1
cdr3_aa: CAWRTRQGSGEQYF
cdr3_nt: TGTGCCTGGAGAACGAGACAGGGGAGTGGCGAGCAGTACTTC

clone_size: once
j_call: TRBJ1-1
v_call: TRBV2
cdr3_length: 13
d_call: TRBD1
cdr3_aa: CASSWTGVAEAFF
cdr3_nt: TGTGCCAGCAGTTGGACAGGGGTCGCTGAAGCTTTCTTT

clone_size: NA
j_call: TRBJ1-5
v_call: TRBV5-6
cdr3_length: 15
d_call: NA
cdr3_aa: CASSRRQVYHQPQHF
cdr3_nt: TGTGCCAGCAGCCGGCGACAGGTCTACCATCAGCCCCAGCATTTT

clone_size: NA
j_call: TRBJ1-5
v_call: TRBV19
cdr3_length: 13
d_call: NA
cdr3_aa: CASTTQGDQPQHF
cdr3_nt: TGTGCCAGTACTACACAGGGAGATCAGCCCCAGCATTTT

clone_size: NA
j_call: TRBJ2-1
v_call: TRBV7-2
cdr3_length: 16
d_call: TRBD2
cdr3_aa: CASSLEGTSGINEQFF
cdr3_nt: TGTGCCAGCAGCTTAGAAGGGACTAGCGGGATAAATGAGCAGTTCTTC

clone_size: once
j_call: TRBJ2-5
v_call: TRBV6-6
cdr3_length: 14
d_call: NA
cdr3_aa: CASSPTTGQETQYF
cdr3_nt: TGTGCCAGCAGTCCTACGACAGGTCAAGAGACCCAGTACTTC

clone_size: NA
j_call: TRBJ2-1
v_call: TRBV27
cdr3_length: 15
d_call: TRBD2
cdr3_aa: CASSPSGNPYNEQFF
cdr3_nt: TGTGCCAGCAGTCCTAGCGGGAACCCCTACAATGAGCAGTTCTTC

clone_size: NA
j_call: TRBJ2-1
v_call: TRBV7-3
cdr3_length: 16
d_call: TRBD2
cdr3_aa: CASSPRLAGGGDEQFF
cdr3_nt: TGTGCCAGCAGCCCCCGACTAGCGGGAGGGGGAGATGAGCAGTTCTTC

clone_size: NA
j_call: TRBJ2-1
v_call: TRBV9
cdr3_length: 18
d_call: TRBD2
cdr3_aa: CASSVVPHSGNPYNEQFF
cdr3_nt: TGTGCCAGCAGCGTAGTCCCTCATAGCGGGAACCCCTACAATGAGCAGTTCTTC

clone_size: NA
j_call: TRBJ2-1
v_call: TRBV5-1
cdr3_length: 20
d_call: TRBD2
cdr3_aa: CASSLVPGTSGTSSYNEQFF
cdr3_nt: TGCGCCAGCAGCTTGGTGCCGGGGACTAGCGGTACCTCCTCCTACAATGAGCAGTTCTTC

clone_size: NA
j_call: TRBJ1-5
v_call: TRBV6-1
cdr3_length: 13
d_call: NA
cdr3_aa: CASSGAAVQPQHF
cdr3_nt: TGTGCCAGCAGTGGGGCCGCAGTTCAGCCCCAGCATTTT

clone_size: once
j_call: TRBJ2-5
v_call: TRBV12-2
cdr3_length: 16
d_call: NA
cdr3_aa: CASRAMGGNTQETQYF
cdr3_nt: TGTGCAAGTCGCGCGATGGGCGGGAATACACAAGAGACCCAGTACTTC

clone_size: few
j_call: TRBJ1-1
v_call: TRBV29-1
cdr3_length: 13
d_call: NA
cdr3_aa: CSVVTGSRNEAFF
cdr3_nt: TGCAGCGTTGTAACCGGGAGCCGTAATGAAGCTTTCTTT

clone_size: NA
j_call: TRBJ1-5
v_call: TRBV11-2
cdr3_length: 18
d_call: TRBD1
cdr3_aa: CASSKVGTASLRDQPQHF
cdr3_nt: TGTGCCAGCAGCAAGGTCGGGACAGCCTCCCTTAGGGATCAGCCCCAGCATTTT

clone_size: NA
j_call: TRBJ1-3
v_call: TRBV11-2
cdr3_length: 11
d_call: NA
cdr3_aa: CASSRGNTIYF
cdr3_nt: TGTGCCAGCAGCCGGGGAAACACCATATATTTT

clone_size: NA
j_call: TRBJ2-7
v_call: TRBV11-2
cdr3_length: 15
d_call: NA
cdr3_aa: CASSFGTAPSYEQYF
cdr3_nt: TGTGCCAGCAGCTTTGGGACTGCACCATCCTACGAGCAGTACTTC

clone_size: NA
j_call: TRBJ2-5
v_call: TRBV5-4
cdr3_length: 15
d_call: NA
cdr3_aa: CASSNYGGARETQYF
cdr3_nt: TGTGCCAGCAGCAATTATGGGGGGGCGAGGGAGACCCAGTACTTC

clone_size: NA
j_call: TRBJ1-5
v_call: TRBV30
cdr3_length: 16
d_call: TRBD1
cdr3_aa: CAWSSDRGRGHLPQHF
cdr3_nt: TGTGCCTGGAGTTCTGACAGGGGGCGCGGCCATCTGCCCCAGCATTTT

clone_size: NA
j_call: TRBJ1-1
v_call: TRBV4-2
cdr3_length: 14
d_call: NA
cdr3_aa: CASSSSGGSTEAFF
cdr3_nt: TGTGCCAGCAGCTCATCTGGAGGTTCCACTGAAGCTTTCTTT

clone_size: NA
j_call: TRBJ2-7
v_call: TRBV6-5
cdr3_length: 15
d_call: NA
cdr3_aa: CASSYSTGLSHEQYF
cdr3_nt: TGTGCCAGCAGTTACTCGACTGGGTTGAGCCACGAGCAGTACTTC